This T cell receptor beta chain is drawn from a study of blood T cell repertoires in COVID-19. Whole-study context: T cells, B-cell-depleted T cells, or PBMCs provided the cDNA or gDNA that served as material.

This CDR3 is 15 amino acids long. Germline values: CDR1 LGHDT, CDR2 YNNKEL (reference sequence). The J segment lost 5 bases and the V segment lost 4 bases, leaving 11 bases of the junction unmatched. Authors' analysis steps: Amplification with reference gene primers provided the estimates of nucleated cell counts. Generated by immunoSEQ multiplex PCR, the TCRdb table keeps only in-frame clones and is missing some. V and J calls and clone size follow that table, whereas D and trimming were derived from the DNA. Altogether about 280,000 clones are present, roughly 85% being singletons, with the ten largest covering 4% to 6%. This clone turned up a few times.

This sequence was found in a man aged 50-60 years with active or convalescent COVID-19. The rearrangement uses TRBV3-1 (or the pseudogene TRBV3-2) and TRBJ2-7; the match to TRBD1 covers 7 bases. The sample comprised peripheral blood. The CDR3 nucleotides are TGTGCCAGCAGCCCTACAGGGGCACTTTGGCACGAGCAGTACTTC. Translated: CASSPTGALWHEQYF.